This TCR beta chain was sequenced in a study of graft-versus-host responses after intestinal transplantation. Study information: Recipients had multivisceral, liver-intestinal, or isolated intestinal transplants.

Germline CDR1 is WNHNN and CDR2 is SYGVQD (reference sequence). V shed 3 bases, J shed 2 bases, and the junction held 0 bases outside the gene matches. CDR3 size: 14 residues. This clone has only a few counts. Its antigen is currently unknown. Method: immunoSEQ multiplex PCR; TCRdb's copy keeps in-frame clones and lacks some. Of 110,000 to 150,000 clones in the sample, nearly 95% are singletons; the top ten hold approximately 0.2%. Broader study findings: Analysis identified GvH clones in recipient marrow, with some appearing first in ileum or blood.

J is TRBJ2-7 and V is TRBV10-1, with TRBD2 matching over 11 bases. Sequencing was performed on unstimulated CD4+ T cells sorted from spleen or lymph node cells, taken before intestinal transplant. This TCR derives from a human donor who received an intestinal transplant. The CDR3 sequence is CASSDSGRAYEQYF. The CDR3 nucleotides are TGCGCCAGCAGTGATAGCGGGAGGGCCTACGAGCAGTACTTC.